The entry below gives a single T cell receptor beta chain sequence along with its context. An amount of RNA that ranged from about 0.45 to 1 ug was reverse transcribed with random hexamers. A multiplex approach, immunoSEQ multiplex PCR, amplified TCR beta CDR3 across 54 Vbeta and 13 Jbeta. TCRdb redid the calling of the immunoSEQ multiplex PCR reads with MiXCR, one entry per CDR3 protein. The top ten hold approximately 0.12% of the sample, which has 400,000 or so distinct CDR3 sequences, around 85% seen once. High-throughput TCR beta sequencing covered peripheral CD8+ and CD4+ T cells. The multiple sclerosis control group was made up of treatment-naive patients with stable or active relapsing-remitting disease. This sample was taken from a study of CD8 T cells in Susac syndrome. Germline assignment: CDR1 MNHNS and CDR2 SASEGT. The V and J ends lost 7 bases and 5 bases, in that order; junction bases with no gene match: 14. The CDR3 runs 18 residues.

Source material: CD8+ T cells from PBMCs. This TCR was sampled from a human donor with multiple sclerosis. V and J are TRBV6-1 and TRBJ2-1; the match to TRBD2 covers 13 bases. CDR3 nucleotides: TGTGCCAGCAAATATGGACTAGCGGGAGTAGGAAAGGACAATGAGCAGTTCTTC. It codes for CASKYGLAGVGKDNEQFF.